The sequence of this T cell receptor (beta chain) was determined in a study of beta chain features in type 1 diabetes. Overall study findings and caveats: Shortening of TCRB CDR3s, moderate but significant, appeared in all four CD4+ subsets of Type 1 diabetes patients.

Comment on this clone: The antigen remains unidentified.

As every portion of the isolated RNA was reverse transcribed, the sequencing read expressed TCRB transcripts. Profiling relied on immunoSEQ multiplex PCR, and the TCRdb table lists in-frame clones only, not all of them. The sample has around 310,000 clones; roughly 13% are singletons. Purity exceeding 95% was reached by all sorted populations. Between the trimmed V and J ends, which lost 4 bases and 2 bases, there was a span of 9 bases. Germline CDR1 is SGHNT and CDR2 is YYREEE (reference sequence). The CDR3 totals 13 residues. The origin of this receptor is a young woman with type 1 diabetes. The chain recombines TRBV5-4 with TRBJ2-5; D not resolved. The sequenced sample was naive CD4+ T cells from blood. CDR3 sequence (DNA): TGTGCCAGCAGCCTCCGGTTACAAGAGACCCAGTACTTC. Translating it yields CASSLRLQETQYF.